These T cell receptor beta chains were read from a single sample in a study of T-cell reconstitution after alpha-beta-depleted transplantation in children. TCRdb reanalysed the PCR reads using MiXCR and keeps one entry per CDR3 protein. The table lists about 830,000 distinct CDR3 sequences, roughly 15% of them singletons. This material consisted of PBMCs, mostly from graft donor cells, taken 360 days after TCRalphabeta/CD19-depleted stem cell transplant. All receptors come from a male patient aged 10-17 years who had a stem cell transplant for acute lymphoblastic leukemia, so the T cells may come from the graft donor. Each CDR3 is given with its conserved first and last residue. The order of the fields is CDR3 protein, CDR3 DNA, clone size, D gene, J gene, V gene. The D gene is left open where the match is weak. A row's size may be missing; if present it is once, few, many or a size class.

CDR3aa: CASSLDLAGKADTQYF
CDR3nt: TGCGCCAGCAGCTTGGACCTAGCGGGAAAAGCAGATACGCAGTATTTT
abundance: few
d_gene: TRBD2
j_gene: TRBJ2-3
v_gene: TRBV5-1

CDR3aa: CASSVVGRNTEAFF
CDR3nt: TGTGCCAGCAGCGTGGTGGGCCGGAACACTGAAGCTTTCTTT
abundance: NA
d_gene: NA
j_gene: TRBJ1-1
v_gene: TRBV9

CDR3aa: CSVEDDIAGNTIYF
CDR3nt: TGCAGCGTTGAAGACGACATCGCCGGAAACACCATATATTTT
abundance: few
d_gene: NA
j_gene: TRBJ1-3
v_gene: TRBV29-1

CDR3aa: CATSRDRAPPNQPQHF
CDR3nt: TGTGCCACCAGCAGAGATCGAGCCCCCCCAAATCAGCCCCAGCATTTT
abundance: NA
d_gene: NA
j_gene: TRBJ1-5
v_gene: TRBV15

CDR3aa: CASRLSNSYNEQFF
CDR3nt: TGTGCCAGCAGGCTTAGTAACTCCTACAATGAGCAGTTCTTC
abundance: few
d_gene: NA
j_gene: TRBJ2-1
v_gene: TRBV7-9

CDR3aa: CSARLGGQNNSPLHF
CDR3nt: TGCAGTGCTAGGCTGGGAGGACAGAATAATTCACCCCTCCACTTT
abundance: few
d_gene: NA
j_gene: TRBJ1-6
v_gene: TRBV20-1

CDR3aa: CSVKTGLQETQYF
CDR3nt: TGCAGCGTCAAGACAGGGCTACAAGAGACCCAGTACTTC
abundance: few
d_gene: TRBD1
j_gene: TRBJ2-5
v_gene: TRBV29-1

CDR3aa: CAPIEGTKWRTQYF
CDR3nt: TGTGCCCCAATTGAGGGGACCAAATGGAGGACCCAGTACTTC
abundance: NA
d_gene: NA
j_gene: TRBJ2-5
v_gene: TRBV10-3

CDR3aa: CASSFGTSDYNEQFF
CDR3nt: TGCGCCAGCAGCTTTGGGACTAGCGACTACAATGAGCAGTTCTTC
abundance: NA
d_gene: TRBD2
j_gene: TRBJ2-1
v_gene: TRBV5-1

CDR3aa: CASGQLGSGANVLTF
CDR3nt: TGTGCCAGCGGCCAGTTAGGTTCTGGGGCCAACGTCCTGACTTTC
abundance: NA
d_gene: NA
j_gene: TRBJ2-6
v_gene: TRBV6-1

CDR3aa: CASSVRLVPDTDTQYF
CDR3nt: TGCGCCAGCAGCGTACGACTAGTTCCGGACACAGATACGCAGTATTTT
abundance: NA
d_gene: NA
j_gene: TRBJ2-3
v_gene: TRBV4-1

CDR3aa: CASSPSGLAAKNIQYF
CDR3nt: TGTGCCAGCAGCCCGAGCGGACTAGCTGCCAAAAACATTCAGTACTTC
abundance: NA
d_gene: TRBD2
j_gene: TRBJ2-4
v_gene: TRBV7-6

CDR3aa: CASSLDGGAGNQPQHF
CDR3nt: TGTGCCAGCAGCTTAGACGGGGGCGCGGGCAATCAGCCCCAGCATTTT
abundance: once
d_gene: NA
j_gene: TRBJ1-5
v_gene: TRBV7-2

CDR3aa: CASSQVSETYEQYF
CDR3nt: TGTGCCAGCAGCCAAGTGTCCGAGACCTACGAGCAGTACTTC
abundance: NA
d_gene: NA
j_gene: TRBJ2-7
v_gene: TRBV4-2

CDR3aa: CSVGRDTDTQYF
CDR3nt: TGCAGCGTTGGCAGGGACACAGATACGCAGTATTTT
abundance: few
d_gene: NA
j_gene: TRBJ2-3
v_gene: TRBV29-1

CDR3aa: CASSPGRWTRGEKLFF
CDR3nt: TGTGCCAGCTCACCGGGGCGGTGGACCCGGGGGGAAAAACTGTTTTTT
abundance: NA
d_gene: NA
j_gene: TRBJ1-4
v_gene: TRBV18

CDR3aa: CASSFGQGLYEQYF
CDR3nt: TGTGCCAGCAGTTTTGGACAGGGTCTCTACGAGCAGTACTTC
abundance: many
d_gene: TRBD1
j_gene: TRBJ2-7
v_gene: TRBV27

CDR3aa: CSPGTAYTQYF
CDR3nt: TGCAGCCCGGGCACCGCCTATACGCAGTATTTT
abundance: NA
d_gene: NA
j_gene: TRBJ2-3
v_gene: TRBV29-1

CDR3aa: CASSYSMVAGGDYEQYF
CDR3nt: TGTGCCAGCAGTTACTCGATGGTGGCAGGAGGGGACTACGAGCAGTACTTC
abundance: few
d_gene: NA
j_gene: TRBJ2-7
v_gene: TRBV6-5

CDR3aa: CASSTIAGVRADTQYF
CDR3nt: TGTGCCAGCAGCACGATAGCGGGAGTAAGGGCAGATACGCAGTATTTT
abundance: few
d_gene: TRBD2
j_gene: TRBJ2-3
v_gene: TRBV7-2

CDR3aa: CASSLAGAGSYNEQFF
CDR3nt: TGTGCCAGCAGCTTGGCGGGGGCTGGTTCCTACAATGAGCAGTTCTTC
abundance: few
d_gene: NA
j_gene: TRBJ2-1
v_gene: TRBV5-5

CDR3aa: CASSSRRENTEAFF
CDR3nt: TGTGCCAGCAGCTCACGCAGGGAGAACACTGAAGCTTTCTTT
abundance: NA
d_gene: NA
j_gene: TRBJ1-1
v_gene: TRBV7-9